The rows below give T cell receptor beta chains drawn from one sample of a study of cytomegalovirus exposure and HLA in healthy donors. Assay used: immunoSEQ multiplex PCR; TCRdb lists only in-frame clones, some missing. The sample yields roughly 50,000 clones, 90% seen once. Sequences were obtained from PBMCs. The receptors originated from a man aged 18 to 35 in good health and CMV-seronegative. Each CDR3 is given with its conserved first and last residue. A D gene is named only where the DNA matches it firmly. Clone size appears in some rows only: once, few, many, or a class for an expanded clone.

j_call d_call clone_size v_call cdr3_aa cdr3_nt
TRBJ2-3 - once TRBV14 CASSHLTETDTQYF TGTGCCAGCAGCCACCTGACAGAGACAGATACGCAGTATTTT
TRBJ2-1 TRBD1 - TRBV5-1 CASSGKDRADYNEQFF TGCGCCAGCAGCGGGAAGGACAGGGCCGACTACAATGAGCAGTTCTTC
TRBJ2-2 TRBD1 - TRBV2 CASSEGQGRTGELFF TGTGCCAGCAGTGAGGGACAGGGGAGGACCGGGGAGCTGTTTTTT
TRBJ2-3 TRBD1 - TRBV14 CASRLTGADTQYF TGTGCCAGCAGACTAACAGGGGCAGATACGCAGTATTTT
TRBJ2-3 - - TRBV29-1 CSVLLGHTADTQYF TGCAGCGTCCTACTAGGGCACACTGCGGATACGCAGTATTTT
TRBJ1-2 TRBD1 - TRBV5-1 CASSLEFGTVLNYGYTF TGCGCCAGCAGCTTGGAGTTCGGGACAGTACTTAACTATGGCTACACCTTC
TRBJ2-3 TRBD2 - TRBV11-2 CASSFGRAVPTDTQYF TGTGCCAGCAGCTTTGGGAGGGCCGTTCCGACAGATACGCAGTATTTT
TRBJ2-5 - - TRBV19 CASSSRDNQETQYF TGTGCCAGTAGTTCCCGGGACAATCAAGAGACCCAGTACTTC
TRBJ1-1 TRBD1 once TRBV5-1 CASSFITGVGNTEAFF TGCGCCAGCAGCTTCATCACAGGGGTTGGGAACACTGAAGCTTTCTTT
TRBJ2-7 TRBD1 - TRBV2 CASIGGQEQYF TGTGCCAGCATTGGGGGACAGGAGCAGTACTTC
TRBJ2-2 - - TRBV9 CASSAPVGPHTGELFF TGTGCCAGCAGCGCCCCGGTTGGTCCCCACACCGGGGAGCTGTTTTTT
TRBJ2-5 TRBD2 - TRBV9 CASSVGWREWEETQYF TGTGCCAGCAGCGTAGGCTGGCGGGAGTGGGAAGAGACCCAGTACTTC
TRBJ1-4 TRBD1 - TRBV7-9 CASSLAGTGAGEKLFF TGTGCCAGCAGCTTAGCGGGTACAGGGGCAGGGGAAAAACTGTTTTTT
TRBJ1-2 - - TRBV18 CASSPGIFDYGYTF TGTGCCAGCTCACCAGGCATCTTCGACTATGGCTACACCTTC
TRBJ2-5 TRBD1 few TRBV14 CASSLDRVETQYF TGTGCCAGCAGCCTCGACAGGGTAGAGACCCAGTACTTC
TRBJ2-5 - - TRBV15 CATRKGAQETQYF TGTGCCACCCGAAAGGGAGCGCAAGAGACCCAGTACTTC
TRBJ2-1 TRBD2 medium-sized TRBV7-9 CASSPVAGGDSNEQFF TGTGCCAGCAGCCCCGTAGCGGGAGGGGATTCCAATGAGCAGTTCTTC
TRBJ2-3 - - TRBV28 CASTTGGGGLYTDTQYF TGTGCCAGCACCACCGGTGGAGGAGGCCTCTACACAGATACGCAGTATTTT
TRBJ2-7 TRBD1 - TRBV6-5 CASRRRDRVYEQYF TGTGCCAGCAGGCGACGGGACAGGGTTTACGAGCAGTACTTC
TRBJ2-2 TRBD2 - TRBV6-9 CASSFFYTETSPDTGELFF TGTGCCAGCAGTTTTTTCTATACCGAGACTAGCCCCGACACCGGGGAGCTGTTTTTT
TRBJ2-2 TRBD1 - TRBV2 CASSEGQGAVTGELFF TGTGCCAGCAGTGAAGGACAGGGGGCGGTTACCGGGGAGCTGTTTTTT
TRBJ2-7 TRBD2 - TRBV7-8 CASSSPGTSGSYLSYEQYF TGTGCCAGCAGCTCACCGGGGACTAGCGGGAGTTACCTCTCCTACGAGCAGTACTTC
TRBJ2-7 TRBD2 once TRBV28 CASSGTSGSYEQYF TGTGCCAGCAGTGGGACTAGCGGGAGTTACGAGCAGTACTTC